This T cell receptor beta chain was profiled in a study of blood T cell repertoires in COVID-19. Germline trimming cut 4 bases from V and 5 bases from J; bases unmatched to any gene: 12. Germline CDR1 reads KGHDR; CDR2 reads SFDVKD. CDR3 length: 16 residues. The table came from immunoSEQ multiplex PCR; TCRdb's copy has only in-frame clones and leaves some out. The table lists just over 200,000 clones, 85% to 90% of them singletons. V is TRBV24-1 and J is TRBJ2-5, with 7 bases fitting TRBD2. The sample was peripheral blood. The clonotype was recovered from a man older than 75 with acute or convalescent COVID-19. The CDR3 loop reads CATSDVKRELGETQYF. The CDR3 DNA is TGTGCCACCAGTGACGTCAAGCGGGAATTAGGCGAGACCCAGTACTTC.